The T cell receptor (beta chain) under discussion was sequenced for a study of blood T cell repertoires in COVID-19. Background on the study: Some COVID-19 samples were acute and others convalescent; all came from the United States, Italy and Spain.

Original processing methods: From reference gene primer amplification, estimates of nucleated cell counts were derived. Profiling relied on immunoSEQ multiplex PCR, and the TCRdb table lists in-frame clones only, not all of them. That table is the source of V, J and clone size, and D and trimming were worked out from the DNA. The sample carries around 420,000 clones, approximately 91% recorded once. The V gene end was trimmed by 6 bases and the J gene end by 7 bases; junction bases not matched to a gene: 7. The CDR3 covers 13 residues. Germline loops: CDR1 SNHLY, CDR2 FYNNEI. Study members were between roughly 18 and 100 years old and lived in 24 US regions.

The rearrangement joins TRBV2 to TRBJ1-1; 8 bases fit TRBD1. This TCR was sampled from a middle-aged woman with acute COVID-19. The sample was PBMCs or T cells enriched from blood (not recorded which). The CDR3 loop is CASSGPGTGEAFF. The CDR3 coding sequence is TGTGCCAGCAGCGGTCCCGGGACAGGTGAAGCTTTCTTT.